This entry lists 31 T cell receptor beta chains sequenced from one sample in a study of blood T cells in healthy people across ages (dated by TCRdb to 2015 to 2017). Receptor amplification or capture employed 5' RACE. The sequencer listed for this sample is Illumina HiSeq 2500. A second PCR of roughly 7 to 12 cycles was run with a J-beta primer mix and a sample-barcoded 5' primer. The public reads were quality trimmed at Q25 with fastp and then assembled into clones with MiXCR by TCRdb, keeping productive beta chains. Each entry merges the rows of one CDR3 protein and shows their most common DNA and genes. This sample comprises 1.5 million or so distinct CDR3 sequences, roughly 40% of them detected only once. The ten top clones hold 7.9% of the sample. Input material: blood. Receptors were obtained from a woman aged 18-29 years in good health.

The V gene is TRBV2, the J gene TRBJ1-6; D is unresolved. Trimming shortened V by 6 bases and J by 5 bases, and 14 bases separated the two germline ends. The CDR3 is made up of 15 amino acids. CDR1 SNHLY and CDR2 FYNNEI come from the germline V gene. CDR3 DNA sequence: TGTGCCAGCAGCCTGTCCGGAGGGAATAATTCACCCCTCCACTTT. Its protein is CASSLSGGNNSPLHF.

In this sample, this clonotype turned up a few times. The chain carries TRBV5-1 and TRBJ1-2, with 7 bases fitting TRBD1. V dropped 5 bases and J dropped 2; count of bases not matched to a gene: 18. Germline V gene lookup returns CDR1 SGHRS and CDR2 YFSETQ. The CDR3 extends over 18 amino acids. The CDR3 here is CASRSGTRDSITNYGYTF. CDR3 nucleotides: TGCGCCAGCAGGTCGGGGACACGGGACAGCATCACAAACTATGGCTACACCTTC.

This chain uses TRBV7-9 with TRBJ1-1; a possible D gene is TRBD1 (5 bases). The CDR3 consists of 12 residues. Between the trimmed V and J ends, which lost 5 bases and 7 bases, there was a span of 11 bases. Germline CDR1 SEHNR, CDR2 FQNEAQ (reference sequence). The CDR3 sequence is CASSQSGFEAFF. Written as DNA, the CDR3 is TGTGCCAGCAGCCAATCAGGGTTTGAAGCTTTCTTT.

This sequence joins TRBV28 and TRBJ2-3; perhaps TRBD2 as D (5 bases). Germline CDR1 is MDHEN and CDR2 is SYDVKM. The CDR3 is made up of 15 amino acids. V was shortened by 4 bases and J by 8 bases, with 19 bases between the two germline ends. The CDR3 bases are TGTGCCAGCAGTTCCTTAGTGGGGAGTCCAAGTACGCAGTATTTT. This sequence encodes CASSSLVGSPSTQYF. Filled out from reference TRBV28 and TRBJ2-3, the complete variable domain reads DVKVTQSSRYLVKRTGEKVFLECVQDMDHENMFWYRQDPGLGLRLIYFSYDVKMKEKGDIPEGYSVSREKKERFSLILESASTNQTSMYLCASSSLVGSPSTQYFGPGTRLTVL.

CDR3 residues: CASSQGGSIGELFF. DNA for the CDR3: TGTGCCAGCAGCCAAGGAGGGAGCATCGGGGAGCTGTTTTTT. The chain carries TRBV14 and TRBJ2-2; D is perhaps TRBD2 (5 bases). The germline V gene encodes CDR1 SGHDN and CDR2 FVKESK. V dropped 1 base and J dropped 7 bases, with 10 bases sitting between them. The CDR3 totals 14 residues.

In its sample, this clonotype was seen a few times. The V and J genes are TRBV12-3 or TRBV12-4 and TRBJ1-5, with 7 positions matching TRBD1. This CDR3 region has 14 residues. Trimming at V came to 7 bases and at J to 2 bases, leaving 5 bases not matched to a gene. The DNA for the CDR3 is TGTGCCAGCAAGACAGGGTTGGGCAATCAGCCCCAGCATTTT. Translation gives CASKTGLGNQPQHF.

The chain couples TRBV12-3 or TRBV12-4 to TRBJ2-3; unclear D gene. Trimming removed 1 base from V and 4 bases from J, with 9 bases in between. The CDR3 consists of 14 residues. The CDR3 spells CASSLVPNADTQYF. The CDR3 region has the DNA TGTGCCAGCAGTTTAGTCCCGAACGCAGATACGCAGTATTTT.

There are a few counts of this clonotype. The chain is built from TRBV13 and TRBJ2-1; the D is unclear. The CDR3 runs 15 residues. Germline CDR1 and CDR2: PRHDT and FYEKMQ (reference sequence). The germline V and J ends were trimmed by 4 bases and 2 bases, with 12 bases remaining between them. CDR3 region: CASSSPPRTYNEQFF. DNA of the CDR3: TGTGCCAGCAGCTCCCCCCCTAGGACCTACAATGAGCAGTTCTTC.

The chain links TRBV6-5 to TRBJ2-5; 11 nucleotides align to TRBD1. V was clipped by 0 bases and J by 4 bases; unmatched bases: 4. Germline lookup yields CDR1 MNHEY and CDR2 SVGAGI. The CDR3 loop spans 16 amino acids. CDR3 sequence reads: CASSYSRTGGRETQYF. The CDR3 nucleotides read TGTGCCAGCAGTTACTCCCGGACAGGGGGCAGAGAGACCCAGTACTTC.

This clonotype was detected a few times. The chain employs TRBV4-1 and TRBJ1-6; 7 bases are a match to TRBD1. The J segment lost 11 bases and the V segment lost 4 bases, leaving 20 bases of the junction unmatched. In germline, CDR1 is MGHRA, CDR2 YSYEKL. CDR3 length: 18 amino acids. The CDR3 protein is CASSRTEGPGQNFTPLHF. The CDR3 DNA reads TGCGCCAGCAGCCGCACGGAAGGGCCGGGACAGAATTTTACACCCCTCCACTTT.

CDR3: CSAFAAGSTGELFF. The CDR3 nucleotides are TGCAGTGCTTTTGCGGCGGGCTCCACCGGGGAGCTGTTTTTT. The chain is built from TRBV20-1 and TRBJ2-2, with D perhaps TRBD2 (5 bases). CDR1 and CDR2 from the germline V gene are DFQATT and SNEGSKA (reference sequence). The germline V and J ends were trimmed by 5 bases and 4 bases, with 14 bases remaining between them. This CDR3 is 14 amino acids long.

V gene TRBV7-9 combines with J gene TRBJ2-7, with D perhaps matching TRBD1 or TRBD2 (5 bases each). Trimming shortened V by 5 bases and J by 1 base, and 12 bases separated the two germline ends. This CDR3 contains 14 residues. Germline lookup yields CDR1 SEHNR and CDR2 FQNEAQ (reference sequence). The CDR3 coding sequence is TGTGCCAGCAGCCATGGGACGGCTTCCTACGAGCAGTACTTC. It is translated as CASSHGTASYEQYF.

The chain uses TRBV7-2 and TRBJ2-7, with 8 bases that match TRBD2. Unmatched junction bases numbered 10, after V lost 3 bases and J lost 6 bases. Germline CDR1 is SGHTA and CDR2 is FQGNSA. This CDR3 comprises 15 residues. Written as DNA, the CDR3 is TGTGCCAGCAGCTTCGGGATAGCGGGACCGGGCGAGCAGTACTTC. It specifies CASSFGIAGPGEQYF.

This clonotype was observed a handful of times. J is TRBJ2-3 and V is TRBV20-1, with TRBD2 matching over 9 bases. CDR1 is DFQATT, CDR2 SNEGSKA, per germline (reference sequence). J was trimmed by 0 bases and V by 1 base; bases with no gene match: 11. CDR3 length equals 18 residues. The CDR3 DNA reads TGCAGTGCTAGAGTCCCAGCGGGAGGTCTCCATAGCACAGATACGCAGTATTTT. Translating gives CSARVPAGGLHSTDTQYF.

This chain's CDR3 is CSATQSYEQYF. DNA of the CDR3: TGCAGTGCTACCCAGAGCTACGAGCAGTACTTC. The V and J genes are TRBV20-1 and TRBJ2-7; D is ambiguous. V dropped 4 bases and J dropped 3 bases, with 7 bases sitting between them. The CDR3 loop spans 11 amino acids. CDR1 is DFQATT, CDR2 SNEGSKA, per germline (reference sequence).

The V and J genes are TRBV27 and TRBJ1-3; maybe TRBD1 (5 bases). There are 13 residues in the CDR3. Germline V gene sequence: CDR1 MNHEY, CDR2 SMNVEV (reference sequence). Deletions cut 8 bases from V and 4 bases from J, with 12 bases between. CDR3 amino acids: CASGPSGGNTIYF. The CDR3 nucleotides read TGTGCCAGCGGGCCCTCAGGGGGAAACACCATATATTTT.

The chain is built from TRBV28 and TRBJ2-7; D might be TRBD1 (5 bases). The CDR3 totals 14 residues. With 6 bases removed from V and 2 bases from J, the gap between germline ends came to 14 bases. From germline, CDR1 is MDHEN and CDR2 SYDVKM. In DNA, the CDR3 is TGTGCCAGCAGACCGACAGACGCCGCCTACGAGCAGTACTTC. This codes for CASRPTDAAYEQYF.

The chain couples TRBV5-1 to TRBJ2-1; D is undetermined. CDR1 is SGHRS, CDR2 YFSETQ, per germline. The CDR3 runs 17 residues. V shed 3 bases and J shed 0 bases, with 16 bases lying between them. CDR3 nucleotides: TGCGCCAGCAGCTCACAAATACAGAGTCGCTCCTACAATGAGCAGTTCTTC. Its translation: CASSSQIQSRSYNEQFF.

The rearrangement joins TRBV4-2 to TRBJ1-2; 7 bases fit TRBD1. This CDR3 spans 15 amino acids. The germline CDR1 and CDR2 sequences are LGHNA and YNFKEQ. V was clipped by 3 bases and J by 9 bases; unmatched bases: 13. This CDR3 reads CASSQLDRESMSYTF. CDR3 DNA: TGTGCCAGCAGCCAGCTTGACAGGGAATCTATGAGCTACACCTTC.

V and J are TRBV28 and TRBJ2-4; 11 bases are shared with TRBD2. The CDR3 has 15 residues. Trimming cost V 5 bases and J 3 bases; bases outside gene matches: 3. CDR1 MDHEN and CDR2 SYDVKM come from the germline V gene. CDR3 coding DNA: TGTGCCAGCAGTACTAGCGGGGGTGACAAAAACATTCAGTACTTC. It translates to CASSTSGGDKNIQYF.

This clonotype was counted ten times or more. V and J are TRBV20-1 and TRBJ2-3, with 7 bases aligning to TRBD2. CDR3 size: 15 residues. Germline CDR1 is DFQATT and CDR2 is SNEGSKA (reference sequence). Unmatched junction bases numbered 8, after V lost 5 bases and J lost 0 bases. The CDR3 nucleotides are TGCAGTGCTCCCCTAGCGGAAACTAGCACAGATACGCAGTATTTT. Translating it yields CSAPLAETSTDTQYF.

This clonotype was detected only a few times. CDR3 residues: CASSLTGVTKNIQYF. The CDR3 region has the DNA TGCGCCAGCAGCTTGACAGGGGTAACCAAAAACATTCAGTACTTC. This chain joins TRBV5-1 and TRBJ2-4; 7 bases fit TRBD1. Looked up from germline, CDR1 is SGHRS and CDR2 is YFSETQ. This CDR3 has 15 amino acids. Trimming removed 1 base from V and 2 bases from J; junction bases left unmatched: 3.

This clonotype was seen just once. The chain is built from TRBV18 and TRBJ2-3; D is possibly TRBD1 or TRBD2 (5 bases each). CDR3 length equals 15 residues. The germline gives CDR1 KGHSH, CDR2 LQKENI. V lost 2 bases to trimming and J lost 8 bases, with 17 bases between them. The CDR3 is CASSPFAERGVTQYF. The CDR3 nucleotides are TGTGCCAGCTCACCATTTGCCGAGAGGGGCGTTACGCAGTATTTT. Using reference TRBV18 and TRBJ2-3 for the parts outside the CDR3, the full variable domain is NAGVMQNPRHLVRRRGQEARLRCSPMKGHSHVYWYRQLPEEGLKFMVYLQKENIIDESGMPKERFSAEFPKEGPSILRIQQVVRGDSAAYFCASSPFAERGVTQYFGPGTRLTVL.

This clonotype has only a few counts. The chain has TRBV6-1 and TRBJ2-3; 7 bases map to TRBD1. V dropped 6 bases and J dropped 6; count of bases not matched to a gene: 6. The CDR3 runs 13 residues. CDR1 is MNHNS, CDR2 SASEGT, per germline. The CDR3 reads CASRKQGLDTQYF. CDR3 bases: TGTGCCAGCAGAAAACAGGGGTTGGATACGCAGTATTTT.

V usage is TRBV28 and J usage is TRBJ2-5; weak D call: TRBD2 (5 bases). The CDR3 extends over 13 amino acids. V gave up 2 bases and J gave up 7 bases, with 11 bases separating them. Germline V CDR1 and CDR2: MDHEN, SYDVKM. The CDR3 reads CASSLGQEVTQYF. CDR3 coding DNA: TGTGCCAGCAGTTTAGGGCAGGAGGTGACCCAGTACTTC. Drawing the rest from reference TRBV28 and TRBJ2-5, the complete variable domain is DVKVTQSSRYLVKRTGEKVFLECVQDMDHENMFWYRQDPGLGLRLIYFSYDVKMKEKGDIPEGYSVSREKKERFSLILESASTNQTSMYLCASSLGQEVTQYFGPGTRLLVL.

This clonotype was counted once. Germline and junction disagree at one end, which may indicate a read error. This chain joins TRBV20-1 and TRBJ2-7, with 7 bases that match TRBD2. Germline lookup yields CDR1 DFQATT and CDR2 SNEGSKA (reference sequence). The CDR3 is made up of 14 amino acids. Here the CDR3 DNA reads TGCAGTGCTAGGCGTCTAGCGGACTCCTACGGGCAGTACTTC. Amino acids: CSARRLADSYGQYF.

J is TRBJ2-1 and V is TRBV2; 14 positions agree with TRBD2. The CDR3 loop spans 16 amino acids. CDR1 is SNHLY and CDR2 is FYNNEI in the germline V gene. The V gene end was trimmed by 4 bases and the J gene end by 8 bases; junction bases not matched to a gene: 7. The chain's CDR3 is CASSGIGTSGSDEQFF. CDR3 bases: TGTGCCAGCAGTGGAATCGGGACTAGCGGGAGCGATGAGCAGTTCTTC.

This chain uses TRBV18 with TRBJ2-1; 8 bases fit TRBD2. The germline V gene has CDR1 KGHSH and CDR2 LQKENI. The CDR3 contains 15 residues. J gave up 7 bases and V 3 bases, and 8 bases lay outside the gene matches. The CDR3 coding sequence is TGTGCCAGCTCACCTCAAGCGGGAGTGTGGAATGAGCAGTTCTTC. Translating it yields CASSPQAGVWNEQFF.

This clonotype was seen a handful of times. The chain couples TRBV15 to TRBJ1-5, with 9 bases aligning to TRBD1. Germline assignment: CDR1 LNHNV and CDR2 YYDKDF (reference sequence). This CDR3 spans 16 amino acids. V shed 5 bases, J shed 2 bases, and the junction held 7 bases outside the gene matches. The CDR3 loop is CATSGWTGAGNQPQHF. The CDR3 nucleotides read TGTGCCACCAGCGGATGGACAGGGGCCGGCAATCAGCCCCAGCATTTT.

The CDR3 sequence is CSARRLLHNEQYF. CDR3 nucleotides: TGCAGTGCTAGAAGGCTATTACACAATGAGCAGTACTTC. The chain employs TRBV20-1 and TRBJ2-5, with D unresolved. The germline V and J ends were trimmed by 2 bases and 11 bases, with 18 bases remaining between them. This CDR3 comprises 13 residues. The germline V gene has CDR1 DFQATT and CDR2 SNEGSKA (reference sequence).

This clonotype has more than one count but fewer than ten. The rearrangement uses TRBV24-1 and TRBJ2-1; tentative D call: TRBD2 (6 bases). Between the trimmed V and J ends, which lost 3 bases and 0 bases, there was a span of 11 bases. The CDR3 loop spans 16 amino acids. CDR1 and CDR2 (germline): KGHDR, SFDVKD. CDR3 sequence: CATSDTRESSYNEQFF. The CDR3 DNA follows: TGTGCCACCAGTGATACTCGGGAGAGCTCCTACAATGAGCAGTTCTTC.